The present entry profiles one T cell receptor (beta chain) with its context. Trimming removed 5 bases at V and 0 bases at J, with 8 bases between. The germline V gene has CDR1 MNHEY and CDR2 SVGEGT. CDR3 length equals 14 residues. This entry is derived from a study of blood T cells in healthy people across ages. A J-beta primer mix and a sample-barcoded 5' primer were used in a second PCR of about 7 to 12 cycles. TCRdb reprocessed the 5' RACE reads with MiXCR, giving one entry per CDR3 protein. Among over 950,000 distinct CDR3 sequences listed, roughly half were seen once. Every sample yielded at least 7 million isolated PBMCs.

Sequenced material: blood. The rearrangement links TRBV6-2 or TRBV6-3 to TRBJ2-4, with D uncertain. The sequence came from a woman aged 55 to 70 in good health. The CDR3 coding sequence is TGTGCCAGCAGTGGGCGGCTAGCCAAAAACATTCAGTACTTC. It specifies CASSGRLAKNIQYF.